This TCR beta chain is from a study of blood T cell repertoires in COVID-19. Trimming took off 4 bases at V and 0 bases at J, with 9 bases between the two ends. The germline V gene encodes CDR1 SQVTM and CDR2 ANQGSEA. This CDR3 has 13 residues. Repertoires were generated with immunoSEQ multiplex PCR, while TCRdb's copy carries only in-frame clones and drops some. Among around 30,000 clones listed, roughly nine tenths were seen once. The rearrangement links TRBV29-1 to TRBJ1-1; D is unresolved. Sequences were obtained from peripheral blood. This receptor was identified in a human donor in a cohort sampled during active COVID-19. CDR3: CSVVRQMNTEAFF. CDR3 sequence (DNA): TGCAGCGTTGTGCGGCAGATGAACACTGAAGCTTTCTTT.